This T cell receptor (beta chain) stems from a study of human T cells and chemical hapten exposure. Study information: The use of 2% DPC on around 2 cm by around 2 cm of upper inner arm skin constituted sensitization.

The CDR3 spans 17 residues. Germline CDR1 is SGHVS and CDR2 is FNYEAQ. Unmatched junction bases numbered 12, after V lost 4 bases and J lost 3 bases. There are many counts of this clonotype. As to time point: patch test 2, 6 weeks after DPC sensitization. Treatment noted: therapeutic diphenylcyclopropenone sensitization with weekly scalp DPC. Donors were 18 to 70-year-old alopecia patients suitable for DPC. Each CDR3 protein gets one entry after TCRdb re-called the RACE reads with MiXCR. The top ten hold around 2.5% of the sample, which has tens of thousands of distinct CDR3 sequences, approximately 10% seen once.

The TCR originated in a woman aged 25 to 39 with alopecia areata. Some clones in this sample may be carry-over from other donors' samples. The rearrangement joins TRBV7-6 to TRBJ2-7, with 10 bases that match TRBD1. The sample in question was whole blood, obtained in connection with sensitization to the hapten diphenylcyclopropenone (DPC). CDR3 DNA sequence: TGTGCCAGCAGCTCCCAACTAGGGGACAGGGGTATCTACGAGCAGTACTTC. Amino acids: CASSSQLGDRGIYEQYF.